These T cell receptor beta chains were read from a single sample in a study of T cell responses to AZD1222 COVID-19 vaccine. TCRdb's copy holds only in-frame clones and misses some; the assay was immunoSEQ multiplex PCR. The table has about 69,000 clones, 80% seen once. The input for sequencing was peripheral blood, taken 28 days after the second AZD1222 dose. The receptors shown here come from an adult who received the AZD1222 COVID-19 vaccine. Each CDR3 is given without its conserved first and last residue. Fields, in order: V gene, CDR3 protein.

V gene: TRBV5-1
CDR3 protein: ASSPLADTGELF

V gene: TRBV3-1/TRBV3-2
CDR3 protein: ASSQGSGYQETQY

V gene: TRBV10-3
CDR3 protein: AISLNLGQSEQY

V gene: TRBV4-2
CDR3 protein: ASSQPGRGTF

V gene: TRBV6-5
CDR3 protein: ASSYSEGSSYEQY

V gene: TRBV7-9
CDR3 protein: ASSPPLRVGTDTQY

V gene: TRBV3-1/TRBV3-2
CDR3 protein: ASSPGQSQF

V gene: TRBV7-3
CDR3 protein: ASSVIAGGPRDTQY

V gene: TRBV7-9
CDR3 protein: ASSLARGGWEKLF

V gene: TRBV6-4
CDR3 protein: ASSDSRRGNTGELF

V gene: TRBV5-4
CDR3 protein: ASSQQETQY

V gene: TRBV3-1/TRBV3-2
CDR3 protein: ASSLMNTEAF

V gene: TRBV4-3
CDR3 protein: ASSQLEGFIFEQY

V gene: TRBV12-3/TRBV12-4
CDR3 protein: ASTGAGRTEAF

V gene: TRBV19
CDR3 protein: ASRQGLGPQETQY

V gene: TRBV10-3
CDR3 protein: AIRPGSGGYEQY

V gene: TRBV19
CDR3 protein: ASSLQLVNTGELF

V gene: TRBV12-5
CDR3 protein: ASGEDRGFVNTEAF

V gene: TRBV20-1
CDR3 protein: SARDSYEQY

V gene: TRBV7-2
CDR3 protein: ASSSNPGQGRAF

V gene: TRBV5-1
CDR3 protein: ASSLAARDLGRYTQY